The clone carrying this T cell receptor (beta chain) has a single count. What it binds is not known. This sample was included in a study of vaccination and CD4 T cells after COVID-19. As for the study in general: Spike peptides, overlapping and drawn from SARS-CoV-2, HCoV-NL63, HCoV-OC43 and HCoV-229E, were used to stimulate cells. Findings and caveats of the study: Post-vaccination reactive clonotypes (median approximately 38) did not differ significantly from post-infection (approximately 22).

CD4+ T cells that had been cultured provided DNA sequenced with the Oncomine TCR Beta short-read assay. MiXCR, applied by TCRdb to the PCR reads, yields one record per CDR3 protein. This sample has around 12,000 distinct CDR3 sequences, with approximately 62% found just once. Looked up from germline, CDR1 is ENHRY and CDR2 is SYGVKD. Trimming pared 6 bases from V and 6 bases from J, leaving 11 bases between. This CDR3 comprises 13 residues. As to treatment: roughly ten-day PBMC culture with coronavirus spike peptide pools or control peptides (ViraFEST assay). Every positive PCR date fell between March and December 2020, earlier than the US Alpha, Beta and Delta variants. IL-2 (around 10 IU/ml) and peptide pools (approximately 9.7 ug/ml) were added to cultures of approximately 2 million PBMCs per well.

The sequencing sample was made of CD4+ T cells from blood, cultured in vitro. The chain links TRBV10-3 to TRBJ2-2, with D hard to call. The source of this sequence is a human donor who had recovered from COVID-19. CDR3 sequence (DNA): TGTGCCATCAGGCGGATTAGCCCCGGGGAGCTGTTTTTT. It yields the protein CAIRRISPGELFF.